The 32 T cell receptor beta chains presented below share a single source sample, sequenced in a study of cytomegalovirus exposure and HLA in healthy donors. The PCR was carried out with 60 Vbeta primers and 13 Jbeta primers. The data were produced by immunoSEQ multiplex PCR, yet TCRdb's version contains in-frame clones alone and is incomplete. The sample includes about 94,000 clones, 50% to 75% of them seen just once. Sequenced: PBMCs. All receptors derive from a man aged 25 to 45 in good health and CMV-seronegative.

The V gene is TRBV7-3, the J gene TRBJ2-5; D perhaps matches TRBD1 (5 bases). Judging by the DNA end, TRBJ2-7 fits better; the J call may be wrong. The CDR3 loop spans 15 amino acids. Germline lookup yields CDR1 SGHTA and CDR2 FQGTGA. Written as DNA, the CDR3 is TGTGCCAGCAGCTTAGTGACAGAGATATCCTACGAGCAGTACTTC. Encoded protein: CASSLVTEISYEQYF.

This clone was found a few times. V gene TRBV10-3 combines with J gene TRBJ2-7, with TRBD1 identical over 11 bases. Per the germline V gene, CDR1 is ENHRY and CDR2 is SYGVKD. V was pared by 5 bases and J by 6 bases, with 9 bases of the junction left unmatched. This CDR3 comprises 15 residues. The CDR3 DNA reads TGTGCCATCAGTTTGGGACAGGGGGTCCTCTCCGAGCAGTACTTC. It translates to CAISLGQGVLSEQYF.

This chain joins TRBV27 and TRBJ1-2; 7 bases fit TRBD1. V dropped 4 bases and J dropped 4; count of bases not matched to a gene: 9. Germline CDR1 is MNHEY and CDR2 is SMNVEV (reference sequence). The CDR3 covers 15 residues. The CDR3 reads CASSWAGGSAYGYTF. The CDR3 DNA is TGTGCCAGCAGTTGGGCAGGGGGTTCCGCCTATGGCTACACCTTC.

In its sample, this clone was seen once. This chain uses TRBV4-3 with TRBJ2-1, with 8 bases matching TRBD2. In germline, CDR1 is LGHNA, CDR2 YSLEER. V shed 4 bases and J 0 bases; nucleotides not matched to a gene: 8. The length of the CDR3 is 17 residues. DNA of the CDR3: TGCGCCAGCAGCCTGTCTATAGCGGGGAGCTCCTACAATGAGCAGTTCTTC. Amino acid sequence: CASSLSIAGSSYNEQFF.

This clone was observed a single time. The chain uses TRBV6-5 and TRBJ1-1; the match to TRBD1 covers 10 bases. The CDR3 has 15 residues. Germline CDR1 reads MNHEY; CDR2 reads SVGAGI. Trimming cost V 6 bases and J 5 bases; bases outside gene matches: 9. CDR3 protein: CASRRPGTGVTEAFF. CDR3 nucleotide sequence: TGTGCCAGCAGGCGACCCGGGACAGGGGTTACTGAAGCTTTCTTT.

The chain uses TRBV7-2 and TRBJ2-2, with 9 bases identical to TRBD2. Unmatched junction bases numbered 10, after V lost 5 bases and J lost 3 bases. Per the germline V gene, CDR1 is SGHTA and CDR2 is FQGNSA. CDR3 size: 17 residues. In nucleotides, the CDR3 is TGTGCCAGCAGCCCAGCGGGACTAGCACATGACACCGGGGAGCTGTTTTTT. Translation: CASSPAGLAHDTGELFF.

This clone was found a few times. The V call is TRBV5-1, the J call TRBJ2-7, with D perhaps matching TRBD1 (7 bases). The CDR3 loop spans 14 amino acids. The germline V gene encodes CDR1 SGHRS and CDR2 YFSETQ. Trimming took 3 bases from V and 4 from J, leaving 14 bases between them. CDR3 sequence (DNA): TGCGCCAGCAGCTCCATGACAGGGAGGTACGAGCAGTACTTC. Translated, it gives CASSSMTGRYEQYF. Filled out from reference TRBV5-1 and TRBJ2-7, the complete variable domain reads KAGVTQTPRYLIKTRGQQVTLSCSPISGHRSVSWYQQTPGQGLQFLFEYFSETQRNKGNFPGRFSGRQFSNSRSEMNVSTLELGDSALYLCASSSMTGRYEQYFGPGTRLTVT.

The rearrangement uses TRBV5-4 and TRBJ2-1, with 8 positions matching TRBD1. The CDR3 runs to 15 residues. CDR1 SGHNT and CDR2 YYREEE come from the germline V gene (reference sequence). V lost 3 bases and J lost 2; bases outside the gene matches: 4. DNA of the CDR3: TGTGCCAGCAGCTCAGGGGGCGACCCCTACAATGAGCAGTTCTTC. Residues: CASSSGGDPYNEQFF.

A single count supports this clone. The chain uses TRBV4-1 and TRBJ2-1, with D maybe TRBD1 (7 bases). Deletions cut 3 bases from V and 6 bases from J, with 18 bases between. CDR3 length: 16 residues. The germline gives CDR1 MGHRA, CDR2 YSYEKL. CDR3 loop: CASSHLGQGGSNEQFF. CDR3 DNA sequence: TGCGCCAGCAGCCACCTCGGGCAGGGGGGAAGCAATGAGCAGTTCTTC.

About this clone: Other DNA sequences in the same sample also yield this CDR3. CDR3 coding DNA: TGTGCCAGCAGCCTGGCTGGCGGGAGCTCCTACGAGCAGTACTTC. Encoded protein: CASSLAGGSSYEQYF. This chain uses TRBV5-4 with TRBJ2-7; TRBD2 matches 7 bases. Germline values: CDR1 SGHNT, CDR2 YYREEE (reference sequence). The CDR3 covers 15 residues. Germline trimming cut 4 bases from V and 0 bases from J; bases unmatched to any gene: 7. The variable domain in full, with the rest retrieved from reference TRBV5-4 and TRBJ2-7, is ETGVTQSPTHLIKTRGQQVTLRCSSQSGHNTVSWYQQALGQGPQFIFQYYREEENGRGNFPPRFSGLQFPNYSSELNVNALELDDSALYLCASSLAGGSSYEQYFGPGTRLTVT.

The V gene is TRBV29-1, the J gene TRBJ2-1, with TRBD2 as a possible D gene (6 bases). This CDR3 region has 9 residues. V shed 7 bases and J shed 9 bases, with 7 bases lying between them. CDR1 is SQVTM and CDR2 is ANQGSEA in the germline V gene. The CDR3 spells CSAGSEQFF. Here the CDR3 DNA reads TGCAGCGCCGGGAGTGAGCAGTTCTTC.

V and J are TRBV28 and TRBJ2-1; 9 nucleotides agree with TRBD2. After removal of 7 bases from V and 8 bases from J, the junction contained 12 bases not matched to a gene. This CDR3 comprises 15 residues. Germline V gene lookup returns CDR1 MDHEN and CDR2 SYDVKM. CDR3 region: CASKRLAGGVHEQFF. The DNA for the CDR3 is TGTGCCAGCAAACGATTGGCGGGAGGGGTCCATGAGCAGTTCTTC.

This clone was found a few times. The V call is TRBV5-1, the J call TRBJ2-5, with D possibly TRBD1 on 5 matching bases. Trimming removed 0 bases from V and 2 bases from J, with 14 bases in between. CDR1 is SGHRS, CDR2 YFSETQ, per germline. The CDR3 consists of 16 residues. The CDR3 loop is CASSLVVREYQETQYF. CDR3 in DNA: TGCGCCAGCAGCTTGGTGGTCAGGGAATATCAAGAGACCCAGTACTTC. Full variable domain (outside the CDR3, taken from reference TRBV5-1 and TRBJ2-5): KAGVTQTPRYLIKTRGQQVTLSCSPISGHRSVSWYQQTPGQGLQFLFEYFSETQRNKGNFPGRFSGRQFSNSRSEMNVSTLELGDSALYLCASSLVVREYQETQYFGPGTRLLVL.

In its sample, this clone was seen once. V usage is TRBV6-6 and J usage is TRBJ2-2, with D tentatively TRBD1 (6 bases). The CDR3 consists of 13 residues. The V end lost 8 bases, the J end lost 1 base, and 8 bases lay between the germline ends. In germline, CDR1 is MNHNY, CDR2 SVGAGI (reference sequence). The CDR3 spells CASARGNTGELFF. DNA for the CDR3: TGTGCCAGCGCCAGGGGGAACACCGGGGAGCTGTTTTTT.

The chain has TRBV7-9 and TRBJ2-3; 7 bases map to TRBD2. Trimming removed 1 base from V and 0 bases from J; junction bases left unmatched: 4. Germline V gene data show CDR1 as SEHNR and CDR2 as FQNEAQ (reference sequence). The CDR3 runs 16 residues. In DNA, the CDR3 is TGTGCCAGCAGCTTAGGGGAGGGGAGCAGCACAGATACGCAGTATTTT. This translates into CASSLGEGSSTDTQYF.

This clone showed up many times. The rearrangement links TRBV4-1 to TRBJ2-7, with TRBD1 as a possible D gene (5 bases). This CDR3 has 14 residues. From germline, CDR1 is MGHRA and CDR2 YSYEKL. Trimming stripped 0 bases from V and 3 bases from J, with 9 bases between. CDR3 sequence: CASSQDNTGYEQYF. The CDR3 bases are TGCGCCAGCAGCCAAGATAACACAGGCTACGAGCAGTACTTC.

This clone was seen only once. This chain uses TRBV6-1 with TRBJ1-5; D perhaps matches TRBD1 (5 bases). Looked up from germline, CDR1 is MNHNS and CDR2 is SASEGT. The CDR3 is made up of 14 amino acids. V lost 6 bases and J 3 bases, leaving 12 bases between the germline ends. CDR3 loop: CASRSGITNQPQHF. CDR3 bases: TGTGCCAGCAGGTCAGGGATTACCAATCAGCCCCAGCATTTT.

The chain joins TRBV12-5 to TRBJ2-2; possibly TRBD2 for D (5 bases). Germline V gene data show CDR1 as LGHNT and CDR2 as FRNRAP. V shed 2 bases and J shed 7 bases, with 11 bases lying between them. The CDR3 runs 14 residues. The chain's CDR3 is CASGLLSGNGELFF. In DNA, the CDR3 is TGTGCTAGTGGTTTGTTGTCGGGAAACGGGGAGCTGTTTTTT.

The chain couples TRBV28 to TRBJ1-3; perhaps TRBD1 as D (5 bases). The V gene's germline CDR1 is MDHEN and CDR2 SYDVKM. Trimming shortened V by 2 bases and J by 1 base, and 9 bases separated the two germline ends. The CDR3 covers 15 residues. As DNA, the CDR3 is TGTGCCAGCAGTTTACCGCCAGGGTCTGGAAACACCATATATTTT. This encodes CASSLPPGSGNTIYF.

The J gene is TRBJ1-1, the V gene TRBV6-6; maybe TRBD1 (6 bases). The CDR3 loop spans 15 amino acids. Germline CDR1 reads MNHNY; CDR2 reads SVGAGI (reference sequence). V was pared by 2 bases and J by 5 bases, with 15 bases between. The CDR3 here is CASSYPGQWGTEAFF. The CDR3 DNA follows: TGTGCCAGCAGTTACCCCGGACAGTGGGGGACTGAAGCTTTCTTT.

V and J are TRBV7-9 and TRBJ2-3, with 8 bases matching TRBD1. Per the germline V gene, CDR1 is SEHNR and CDR2 is FQNEAQ (reference sequence). The CDR3 extends over 19 amino acids. V lost 2 bases, J lost 2 bases, and 15 bases stayed unmatched. The CDR3 sequence: CASSLLSQGATPSTDTQYF. CDR3 nucleotide sequence: TGTGCCAGCAGCTTACTGTCCCAGGGGGCTACACCCTCCACAGATACGCAGTATTTT.

This clone was observed a few times. This chain joins TRBV29-1 and TRBJ1-1, with a tentative D call TRBD1 (6 bases). This CDR3 is 13 amino acids long. V shed 5 bases and J shed 4 bases, with 14 bases lying between them. Germline V gene lookup returns CDR1 SQVTM and CDR2 ANQGSEA. CDR3 DNA: TGCAGCGTTTGCAGGGGTGGGGGCACTGAAGCTTTCTTT. Encoded protein: CSVCRGGGTEAFF.

The V gene is TRBV10-3, the J gene TRBJ1-5, with D maybe TRBD1 (6 bases). Germline CDR1 is ENHRY and CDR2 is SYGVKD. V lost 8 bases to trimming and J lost 5 bases, with 16 bases between them. This CDR3 has 14 residues. CDR3 loop: CAISRRGTDQPQHF. CDR3 nucleotide sequence: TGTGCCATCTCCCGAAGGGGGACCGATCAGCCCCAGCATTTT.

The chain has TRBV11-1 and TRBJ1-5; the match to TRBD1 covers 7 bases. V lost 5 bases and J lost 0; bases outside the gene matches: 1. Germline CDR1 and CDR2: SGHAT and FQDESV (reference sequence). This CDR3 has 14 residues. As DNA, the CDR3 is TGTGCCAGCAGCCGACAGGGTAGCAATCAGCCCCAGCATTTT. This gives the protein CASSRQGSNQPQHF.

CDR3 coding DNA: TGTGCCAGCAGCTTCACATCTCGGGGACAGGCAGGCACCGGGGAGCTGTTTTTT. This gives the protein CASSFTSRGQAGTGELFF. The chain combines TRBV7-9 with TRBJ2-2, with 8 bases that match TRBD1. CDR1 is SEHNR and CDR2 is FQNEAQ in the germline V gene (reference sequence). The CDR3 sequence is 18 residues long. The ends lost 3 bases at V and 4 bases at J; junction bases unmatched: 13.

This chain links TRBV7-8 with TRBJ2-1; 9 bases match TRBD2. Trimming took 2 bases from V and 9 from J; bases not matched to a gene: 11. Germline loops: CDR1 SGHVS, CDR2 FQNEAQ. The CDR3 runs 16 residues. The CDR3 sequence: CASSLSEGSGRSEQFF. CDR3 sequence (DNA): TGTGCCAGCAGCTTAAGTGAAGGGAGCGGGAGGTCTGAGCAGTTCTTC. The full variable domain, completed using reference TRBV7-8 and TRBJ2-1, is GAGVSQSPRYKVAKRGQDVALRCDPISGHVSLFWYQQALGQGPEFLTYFQNEAQLDKSGLPSDRFFAERPEGSVSTLKIQRTQQEDSAVYLCASSLSEGSGRSEQFFGPGTRLTVL.

The chain employs TRBV18 and TRBJ1-6; TRBD1 agrees at 10 bases. There are 15 residues in the CDR3. V trimming: 4 bases; J trimming: 10 bases; junction bases outside the gene matches: 7. CDR1 and CDR2 (germline): KGHSH, LQKENI. CDR3 sequence reads: CASSLEDRGNSPLHF. CDR3 nucleotide sequence: TGTGCCAGCTCACTGGAGGACAGGGGGAACTCACCCCTCCACTTT.

The CDR3 protein is CASSEFPGNSGEQFF. The CDR3 nucleotides read TGCGCCAGCAGTGAGTTTCCGGGGAATAGCGGGGAGCAGTTCTTC. The genes are TRBV10-1 and TRBJ2-1, with 7 bases identical to TRBD2. The germline CDR1 and CDR2 sequences are WNHNN and SYGVQD (reference sequence). Unmatched junction bases numbered 10, after V lost 1 base and J lost 10 bases. This CDR3 is 15 amino acids long.

V gene TRBV7-9 combines with J gene TRBJ2-1; 12 bases line up with TRBD2. V shed 7 bases, J shed 1 base, and the junction held 11 bases outside the gene matches. Germline assignment: CDR1 SEHNR and CDR2 FQNEAQ (reference sequence). The CDR3 is 18 residues long. Here the CDR3 reads CASTPRTSGNPSYNEQFF. In DNA, the CDR3 is TGTGCCAGCACCCCAAGGACTAGCGGGAACCCTTCCTACAATGAGCAGTTCTTC.

The rearrangement links TRBV29-1 to TRBJ2-3; 9 nucleotides line up with TRBD1. V shed 2 bases, J shed 5 bases, and the junction held 5 bases outside the gene matches. Germline V CDR1 and CDR2: SQVTM, ANQGSEA. The length of the CDR3 is 14 residues. CDR3 in amino acids: CSVEPGQGRDTQYF. The DNA for the CDR3 is TGCAGCGTTGAACCGGGACAGGGCAGAGATACGCAGTATTTT.

This clone showed up just once. The chain employs TRBV9 and TRBJ2-2; TRBD1 matches 8 bases. V gave up 2 bases and J gave up 1 base; unmatched junction bases: 7. The CDR3 contains 17 residues. Germline V gene sequence: CDR1 SGDLS, CDR2 YYNGEE. CDR3 residues: CASSVPAGTGNTGELFF. DNA for the CDR3: TGTGCCAGCAGCGTCCCCGCCGGGACAGGGAACACCGGGGAGCTGTTTTTT. Based on the CDR3 plus reference TRBV9 and TRBJ2-2, the full variable domain is DSGVTQTPKHLITATGQRVTLRCSPRSGDLSVYWYQQSLDQGLQFLIQYYNGEERAKGNILERFSAQQFPDLHSELNLSSLELGDSALYFCASSVPAGTGNTGELFFGEGSRLTVL.

The chain couples TRBV5-4 to TRBJ1-2; D is possibly TRBD1 (5 bases). The CDR3 runs 15 residues. Trimming pared 4 bases from V and 2 bases from J, leaving 15 bases between. Germline values: CDR1 SGHNT, CDR2 YYREEE (reference sequence). As DNA, the CDR3 is TGTGCCAGCAGCGGGGCCGGACGGCGAAACTATGGCTACACCTTC. Translated, it gives CASSGAGRRNYGYTF.